Sequencing of this TCR beta chain was carried out in a study of blood T cell repertoires in COVID-19. Study as a whole: Samples taken during acute and convalescent COVID-19 were collected in the United States, Italy and Spain. The cDNA or gDNA used as material had been derived from T cells, B-cell-depleted T cells, or PBMCs.

This table comes from immunoSEQ multiplex PCR, and its TCRdb copy is limited to in-frame clones, with some not included. Among 80,000 or so clones, over 70% were seen once, and the ten largest hold around 6%. With respect to this clone: One end of the junction fails to match germline, which may point to a read error.

Germline assignment: CDR1 SGHVS and CDR2 FQNEAQ. The CDR3 loop spans 12 amino acids. This chain uses TRBV7-8 with TRBJ2-7; D not resolved. The clonotype was recovered from a man aged 45-60 years with active or convalescent COVID-19. The specimen sequenced was peripheral blood. CDR3 nucleotide sequence: TGTGCCAGCAGCTCCCAAGCGCGACGGGTTTTCTTC. It specifies CASSSQARRVFF.